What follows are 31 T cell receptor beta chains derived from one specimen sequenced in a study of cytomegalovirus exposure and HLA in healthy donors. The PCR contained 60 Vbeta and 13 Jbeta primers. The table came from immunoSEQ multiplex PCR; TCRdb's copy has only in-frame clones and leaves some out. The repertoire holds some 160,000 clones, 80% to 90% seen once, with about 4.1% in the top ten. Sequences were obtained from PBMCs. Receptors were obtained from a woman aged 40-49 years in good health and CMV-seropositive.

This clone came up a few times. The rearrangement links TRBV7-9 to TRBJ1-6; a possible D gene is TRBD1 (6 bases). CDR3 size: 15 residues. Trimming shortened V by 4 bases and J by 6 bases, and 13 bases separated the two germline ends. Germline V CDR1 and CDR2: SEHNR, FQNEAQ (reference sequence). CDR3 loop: CASSSAGTPNSPLHF. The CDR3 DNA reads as TGTGCCAGCAGCTCGGCCGGGACACCTAATTCACCCCTCCACTTT.

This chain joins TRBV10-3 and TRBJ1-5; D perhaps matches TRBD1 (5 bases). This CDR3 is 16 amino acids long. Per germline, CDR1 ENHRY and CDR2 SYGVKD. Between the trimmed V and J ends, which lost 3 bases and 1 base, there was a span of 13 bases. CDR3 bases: TGTGCCATCAGTGAAAACAGGCCCTCAAGCAATCAGCCCCAGCATTTT. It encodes CAISENRPSSNQPQHF.

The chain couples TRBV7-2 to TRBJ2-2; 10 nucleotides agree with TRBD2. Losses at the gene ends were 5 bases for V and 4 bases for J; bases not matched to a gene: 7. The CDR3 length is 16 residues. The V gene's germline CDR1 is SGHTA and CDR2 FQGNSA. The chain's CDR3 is CASSLPGLAITGELFF. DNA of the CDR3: TGTGCCAGCAGCCTACCGGGACTAGCGATCACCGGGGAGCTGTTTTTT.

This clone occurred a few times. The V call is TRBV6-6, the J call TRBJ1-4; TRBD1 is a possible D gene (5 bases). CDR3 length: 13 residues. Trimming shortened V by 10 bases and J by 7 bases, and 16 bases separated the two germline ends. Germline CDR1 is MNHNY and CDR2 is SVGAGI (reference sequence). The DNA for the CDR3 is TGTGCCATCCAGCAGGGTTCCAGTGAAAAACTGTTTTTT. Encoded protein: CAIQQGSSEKLFF.

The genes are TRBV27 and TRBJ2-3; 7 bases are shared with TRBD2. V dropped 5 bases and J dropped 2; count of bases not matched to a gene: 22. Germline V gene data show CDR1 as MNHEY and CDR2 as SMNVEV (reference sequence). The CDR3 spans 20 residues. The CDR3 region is CASSTLGVAGTGRHTDTQYF. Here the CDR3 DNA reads TGTGCCAGCAGTACCCTTGGGGTAGCGGGCACCGGGCGGCACACAGATACGCAGTATTTT.

The DNA for the CDR3 is TGTGCCAGCAATGGAGCGGGGGCATACAATGAGCAGTTCTTC. It translates to CASNGAGAYNEQFF. The chain links TRBV27 to TRBJ2-1; 8 bases line up with TRBD2. V gave up 7 bases and J gave up 4 bases; unmatched junction bases: 6. This CDR3 contains 14 residues. Germline lookup yields CDR1 MNHEY and CDR2 SMNVEV (reference sequence).

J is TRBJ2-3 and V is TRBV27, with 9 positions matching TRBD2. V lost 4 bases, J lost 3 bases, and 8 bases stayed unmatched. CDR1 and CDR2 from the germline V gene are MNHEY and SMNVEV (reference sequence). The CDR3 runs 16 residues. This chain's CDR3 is CASSSASGTWTDTQYF. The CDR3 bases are TGTGCCAGCAGTTCAGCTAGCGGGACATGGACAGATACGCAGTATTTT.

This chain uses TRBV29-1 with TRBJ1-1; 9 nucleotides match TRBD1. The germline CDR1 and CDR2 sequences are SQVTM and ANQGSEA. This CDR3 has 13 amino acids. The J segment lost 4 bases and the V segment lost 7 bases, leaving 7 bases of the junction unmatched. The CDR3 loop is CSGAGTGPTEAFF. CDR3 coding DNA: TGCAGCGGAGCCGGGACAGGGCCCACTGAAGCTTTCTTT. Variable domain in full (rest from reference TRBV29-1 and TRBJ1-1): SAVISQKPSRDICQRGTSLTIQCQVDSQVTMMFWYRQQPGQSLTLIATANQGSEATYESGFVIDKFPISRPNLTFSTLTVSNMSPEDSSIYLCSGAGTGPTEAFFGQGTRLTVV.

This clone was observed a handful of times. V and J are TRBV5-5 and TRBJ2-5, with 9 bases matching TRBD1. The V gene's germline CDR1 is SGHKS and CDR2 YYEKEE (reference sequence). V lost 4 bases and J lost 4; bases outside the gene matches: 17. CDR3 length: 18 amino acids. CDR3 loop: CASSRLIRDRVTSETQYF. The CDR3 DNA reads TGTGCCAGCAGCCGCCTAATACGGGACAGGGTAACTTCAGAGACCCAGTACTTC.

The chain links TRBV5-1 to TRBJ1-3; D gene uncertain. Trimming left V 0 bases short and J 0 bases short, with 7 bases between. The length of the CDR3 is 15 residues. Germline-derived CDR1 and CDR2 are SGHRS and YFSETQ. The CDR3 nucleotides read TGCGCCAGCAGCTTGGACAGTTACTCTGGAAACACCATATATTTT. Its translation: CASSLDSYSGNTIYF.

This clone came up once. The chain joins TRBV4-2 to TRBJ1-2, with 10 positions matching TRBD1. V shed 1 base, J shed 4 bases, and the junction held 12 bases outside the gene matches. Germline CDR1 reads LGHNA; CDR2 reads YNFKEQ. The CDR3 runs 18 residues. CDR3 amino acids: CASSQVEHGTGVFYGYTF. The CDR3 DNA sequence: TGTGCCAGCAGCCAAGTGGAGCACGGGACAGGGGTCTTCTATGGCTACACCTTC.

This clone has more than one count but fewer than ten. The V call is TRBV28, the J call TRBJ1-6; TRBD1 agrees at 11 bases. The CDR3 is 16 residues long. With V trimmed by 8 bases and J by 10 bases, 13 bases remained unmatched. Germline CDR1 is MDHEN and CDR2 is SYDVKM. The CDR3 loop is CASYGRDRGKNSPLHF. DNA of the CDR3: TGTGCCAGCTATGGTCGGGACAGGGGGAAGAACTCACCCCTCCACTTT.

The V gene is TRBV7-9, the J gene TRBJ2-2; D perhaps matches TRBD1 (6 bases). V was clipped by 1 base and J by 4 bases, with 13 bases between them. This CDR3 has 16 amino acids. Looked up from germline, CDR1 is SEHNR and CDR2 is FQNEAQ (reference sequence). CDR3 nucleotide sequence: TGTGCCAGCAGCTTAGTTCAGGGGCCCGTCACCGGGGAGCTGTTTTTT. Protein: CASSLVQGPVTGELFF.

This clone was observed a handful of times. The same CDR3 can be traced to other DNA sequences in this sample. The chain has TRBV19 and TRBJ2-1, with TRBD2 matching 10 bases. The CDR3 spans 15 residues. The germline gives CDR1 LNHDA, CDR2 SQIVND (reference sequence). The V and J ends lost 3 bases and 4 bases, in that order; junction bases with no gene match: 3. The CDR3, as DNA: TGTGCCAGTAGTATTCGGACTAGCGGATACAATGAGCAGTTCTTC. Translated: CASSIRTSGYNEQFF. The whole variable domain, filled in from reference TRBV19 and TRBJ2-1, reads DGGITQSPKYLFRKEGQNVTLSCEQNLNHDAMYWYRQDPGQGLRLIYYSQIVNDFQKGDIAEGYSVSREKKESFPLTVTSAQKNPTAFYLCASSIRTSGYNEQFFGPGTRLTVL.

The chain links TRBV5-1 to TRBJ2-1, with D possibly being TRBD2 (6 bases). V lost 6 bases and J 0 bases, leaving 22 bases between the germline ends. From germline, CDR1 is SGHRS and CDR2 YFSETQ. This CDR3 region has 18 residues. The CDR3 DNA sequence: TGCGCCAGCACCCATCCGGGACTTCCCCATCGCTCCTACAATGAGCAGTTCTTC. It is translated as CASTHPGLPHRSYNEQFF.

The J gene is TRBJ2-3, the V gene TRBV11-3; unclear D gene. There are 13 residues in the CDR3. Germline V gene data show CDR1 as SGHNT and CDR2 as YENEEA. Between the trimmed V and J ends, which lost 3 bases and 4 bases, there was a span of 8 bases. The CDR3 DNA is TGTGCCAGCAGCTTTTCCTCAGCAGATACGCAGTATTTT. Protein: CASSFSSADTQYF.

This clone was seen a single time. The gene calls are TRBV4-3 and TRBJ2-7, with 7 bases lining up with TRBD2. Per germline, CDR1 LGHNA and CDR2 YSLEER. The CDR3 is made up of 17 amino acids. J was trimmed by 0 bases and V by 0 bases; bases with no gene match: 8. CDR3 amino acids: CASSQEGGAGVSYEQYF. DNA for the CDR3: TGCGCCAGCAGCCAAGAGGGCGGGGCGGGGGTCTCCTACGAGCAGTACTTC.

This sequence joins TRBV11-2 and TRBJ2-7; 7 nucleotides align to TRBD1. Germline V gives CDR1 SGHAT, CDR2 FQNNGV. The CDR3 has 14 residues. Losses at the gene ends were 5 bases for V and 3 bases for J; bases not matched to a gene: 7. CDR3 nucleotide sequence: TGTGCCAGCAGCCCACGAGGGACAGTCTACGAGCAGTACTTC. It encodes CASSPRGTVYEQYF.

The CDR3 here is CASSLAGVKNNEQFF. The CDR3 coding sequence is TGTGCCAGCAGCTTGGCAGGGGTTAAAAACAATGAGCAGTTCTTC. V usage is TRBV5-5 and J usage is TRBJ2-1; a possible D gene is TRBD1 (6 bases). The germline gives CDR1 SGHKS, CDR2 YYEKEE (reference sequence). CDR3 length equals 15 residues. With 0 bases removed from V and 5 bases from J, the gap between germline ends came to 12 bases.

CDR3 loop: CASSLSRDQPQHF. CDR3 in DNA: TGTGCCAGCAGCTTAAGTCGGGATCAGCCCCAGCATTTT. The chain recombines TRBV7-8 with TRBJ1-5; D unclear. Germline lookup yields CDR1 SGHVS and CDR2 FQNEAQ. This CDR3 contains 13 residues. Trimming stripped 2 bases from V and 5 bases from J, with 7 bases between.

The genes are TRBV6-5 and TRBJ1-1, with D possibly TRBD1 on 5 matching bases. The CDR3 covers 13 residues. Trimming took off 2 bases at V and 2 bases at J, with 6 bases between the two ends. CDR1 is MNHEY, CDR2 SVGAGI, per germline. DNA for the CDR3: TGTGCCAGCAGTTACGACAGTAACACTGAAGCTTTCTTT. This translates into CASSYDSNTEAFF.

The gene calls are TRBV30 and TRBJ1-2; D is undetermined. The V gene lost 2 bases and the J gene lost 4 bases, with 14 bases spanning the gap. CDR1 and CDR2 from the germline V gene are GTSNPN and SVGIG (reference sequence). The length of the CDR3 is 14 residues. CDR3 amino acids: CAWSTGGNPYGYTF. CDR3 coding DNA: TGTGCCTGGAGTACCGGAGGGAACCCCTATGGCTACACCTTC.

CDR3 residues: CATYRGLYGYTF. As DNA, the CDR3 is TGTGCCACCTACAGGGGGCTCTATGGCTACACCTTC. This chain joins TRBV27 and TRBJ1-2; 9 bases are shared with TRBD1. Germline V gives CDR1 MNHEY, CDR2 SMNVEV (reference sequence). V was pared by 10 bases and J by 4 bases, with 4 bases of the junction left unmatched. This CDR3 comprises 12 residues.

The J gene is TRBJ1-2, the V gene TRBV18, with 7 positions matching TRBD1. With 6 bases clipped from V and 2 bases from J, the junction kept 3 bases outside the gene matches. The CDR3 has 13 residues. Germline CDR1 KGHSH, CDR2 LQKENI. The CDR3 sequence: CASSPTGNYGYTF. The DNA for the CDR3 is TGTGCCAGCTCCCCGACAGGGAACTATGGCTACACCTTC.

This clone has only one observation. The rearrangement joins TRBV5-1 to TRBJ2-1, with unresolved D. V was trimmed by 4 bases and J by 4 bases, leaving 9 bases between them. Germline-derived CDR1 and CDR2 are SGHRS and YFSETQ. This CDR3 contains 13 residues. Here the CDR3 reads CASSVDLYNEQFF. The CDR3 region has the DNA TGCGCCAGCAGCGTAGACTTATACAATGAGCAGTTCTTC.

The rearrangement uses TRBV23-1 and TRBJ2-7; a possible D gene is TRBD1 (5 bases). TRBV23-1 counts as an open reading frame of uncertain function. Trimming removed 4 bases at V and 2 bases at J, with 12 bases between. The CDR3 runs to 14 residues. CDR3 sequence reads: CASSPDNRAYEQYF. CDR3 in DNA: TGCGCCAGCAGTCCGGACAACCGTGCCTACGAGCAGTACTTC.

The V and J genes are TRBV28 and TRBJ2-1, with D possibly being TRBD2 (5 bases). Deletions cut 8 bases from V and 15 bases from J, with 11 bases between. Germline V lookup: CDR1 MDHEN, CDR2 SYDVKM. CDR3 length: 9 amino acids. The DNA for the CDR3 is TGTGCCAGCGGTAATGAGGGGTTCTTC. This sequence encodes CASGNEGFF.

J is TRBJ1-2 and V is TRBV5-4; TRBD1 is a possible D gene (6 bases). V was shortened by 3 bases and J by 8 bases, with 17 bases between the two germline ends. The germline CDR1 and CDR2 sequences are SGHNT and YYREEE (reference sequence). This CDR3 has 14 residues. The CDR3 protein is CASSSPNRAGGYTF. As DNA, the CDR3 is TGTGCCAGCAGCTCTCCCAACAGGGCGGGCGGCTACACCTTC.

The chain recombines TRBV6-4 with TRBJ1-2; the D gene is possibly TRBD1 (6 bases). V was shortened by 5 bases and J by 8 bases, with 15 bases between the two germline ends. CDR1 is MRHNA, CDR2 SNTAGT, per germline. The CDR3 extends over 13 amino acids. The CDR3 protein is CASSPTGIAGYTF. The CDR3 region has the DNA TGTGCCAGCAGTCCTACAGGGATAGCAGGCTACACCTTC.

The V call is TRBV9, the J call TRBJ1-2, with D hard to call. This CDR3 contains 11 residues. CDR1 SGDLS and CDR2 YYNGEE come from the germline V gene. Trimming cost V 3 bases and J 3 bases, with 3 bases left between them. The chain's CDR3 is CASSGDYGYTF. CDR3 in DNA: TGTGCCAGCAGCGGAGACTATGGCTACACCTTC.

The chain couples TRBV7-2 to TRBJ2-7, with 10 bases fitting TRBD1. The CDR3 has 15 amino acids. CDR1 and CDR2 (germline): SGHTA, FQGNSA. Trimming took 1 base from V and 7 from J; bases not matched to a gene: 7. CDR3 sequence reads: CASSLGTGGGREQYF. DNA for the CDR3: TGTGCCAGCAGCTTAGGGACAGGGGGGGGAAGGGAGCAGTACTTC.